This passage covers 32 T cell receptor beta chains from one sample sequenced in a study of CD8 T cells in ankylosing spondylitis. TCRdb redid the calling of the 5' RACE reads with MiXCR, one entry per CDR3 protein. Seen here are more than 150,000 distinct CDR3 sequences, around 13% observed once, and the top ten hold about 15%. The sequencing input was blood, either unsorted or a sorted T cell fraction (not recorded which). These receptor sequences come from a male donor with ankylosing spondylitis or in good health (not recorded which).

Here the CDR3 reads CASSTTGVLTYEQYF. The CDR3 DNA follows: TGTGCCAGCAGCACCACAGGGGTTCTTACCTACGAGCAGTACTTC. The chain employs TRBV27 and TRBJ2-7; TRBD1 agrees at 7 bases. V lost 6 bases to trimming and J lost 2 bases; unmatched junction nucleotides: 10. This CDR3 comprises 15 residues. CDR1 MNHEY and CDR2 SMNVEV come from the germline V gene (reference sequence).

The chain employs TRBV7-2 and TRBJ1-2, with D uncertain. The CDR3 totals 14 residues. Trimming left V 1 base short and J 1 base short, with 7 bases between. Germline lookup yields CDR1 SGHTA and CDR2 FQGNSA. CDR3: CASSLGRGNYGYTF. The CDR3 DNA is TGTGCCAGCAGCTTAGGACGGGGTAACTATGGCTACACCTTC.

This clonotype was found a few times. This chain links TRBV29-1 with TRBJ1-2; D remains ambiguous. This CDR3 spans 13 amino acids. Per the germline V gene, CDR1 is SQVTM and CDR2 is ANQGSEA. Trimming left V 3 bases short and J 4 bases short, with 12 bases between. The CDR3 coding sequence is TGCAGCGTTGAGTCTCCGGTGTCCTATGGCTACACCTTC. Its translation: CSVESPVSYGYTF. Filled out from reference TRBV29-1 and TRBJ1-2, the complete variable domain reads SAVISQKPSRDICQRGTSLTIQCQVDSQVTMMFWYRQQPGQSLTLIATANQGSEATYESGFVIDKFPISRPNLTFSTLTVSNMSPEDSSIYLCSVESPVSYGYTFGSGTRLTVV.

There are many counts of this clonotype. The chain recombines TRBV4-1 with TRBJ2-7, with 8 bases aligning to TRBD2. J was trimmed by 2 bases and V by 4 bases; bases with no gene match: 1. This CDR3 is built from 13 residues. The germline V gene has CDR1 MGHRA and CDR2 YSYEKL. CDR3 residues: CASSPTSAYEQYF. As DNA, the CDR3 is TGCGCCAGCAGCCCGACTAGCGCCTACGAGCAGTACTTC.

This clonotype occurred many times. CDR3 protein: CASSQALTEINYGYTF. The CDR3, as DNA: TGTGCCAGCAGCCAAGCCTTGACAGAGATAAACTATGGCTACACCTTC. V usage is TRBV3-1 and J usage is TRBJ1-2; tentatively, D is TRBD1 (5 bases). This CDR3 is built from 16 residues. From germline, CDR1 is LGHDT and CDR2 YNNKEL (reference sequence). V shed 1 base and J shed 2 bases, with 14 bases lying between them. Variable domain in full (rest from reference TRBV3-1 and TRBJ1-2): DTAVSQTPKYLVTQMGNDKSIKCEQNLGHDTMYWYKQDSKKFLKIMFSYNNKELIINETVPNRFSPKSPDKAHLNLHINSLELGDSAVYFCASSQALTEINYGYTFGSGTRLTVV.

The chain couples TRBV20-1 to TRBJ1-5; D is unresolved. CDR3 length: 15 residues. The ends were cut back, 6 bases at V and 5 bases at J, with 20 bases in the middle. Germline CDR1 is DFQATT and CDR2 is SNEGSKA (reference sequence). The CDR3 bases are TGCAGTGCCACTCGACCGGGCGAGGATCATCAGCCCCAGCATTTT. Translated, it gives CSATRPGEDHQPQHF.

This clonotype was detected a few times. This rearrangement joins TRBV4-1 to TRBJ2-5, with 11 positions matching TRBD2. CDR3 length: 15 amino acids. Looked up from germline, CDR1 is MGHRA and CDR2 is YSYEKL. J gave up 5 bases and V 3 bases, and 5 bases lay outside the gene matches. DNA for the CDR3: TGCGCCAGCAGCCAGAGACTAGCGGGATGGGAGACCCAGTACTTC. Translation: CASSQRLAGWETQYF.

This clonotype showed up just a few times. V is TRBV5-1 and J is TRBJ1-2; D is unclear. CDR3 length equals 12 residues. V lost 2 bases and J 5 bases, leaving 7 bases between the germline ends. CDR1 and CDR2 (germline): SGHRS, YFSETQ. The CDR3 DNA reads TGCGCCAGCAGCTTCTCCCGTTATGGCTACACCTTC. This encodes CASSFSRYGYTF.

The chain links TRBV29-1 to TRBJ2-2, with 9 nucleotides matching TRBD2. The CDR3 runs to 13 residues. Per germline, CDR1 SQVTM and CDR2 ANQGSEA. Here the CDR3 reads CARTSANTGELFF. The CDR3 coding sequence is TGCGCCAGGACTAGCGCTAACACCGGGGAGCTGTTTTTT.

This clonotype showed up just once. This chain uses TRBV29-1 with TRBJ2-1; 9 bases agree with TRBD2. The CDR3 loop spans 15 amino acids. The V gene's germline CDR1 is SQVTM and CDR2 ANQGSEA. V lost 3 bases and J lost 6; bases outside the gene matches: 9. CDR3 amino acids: CSVEGLAGIGNEQFF. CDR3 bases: TGCAGCGTTGAGGGGCTAGCGGGAATCGGCAATGAGCAGTTCTTC.

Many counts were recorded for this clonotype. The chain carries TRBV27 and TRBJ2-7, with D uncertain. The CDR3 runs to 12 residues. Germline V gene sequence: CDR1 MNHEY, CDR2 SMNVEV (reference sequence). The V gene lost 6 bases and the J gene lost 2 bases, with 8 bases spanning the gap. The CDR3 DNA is TGTGCCAGCAGCCCTCGTCCCTACGAGCAGTACTTC. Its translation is CASSPRPYEQYF.

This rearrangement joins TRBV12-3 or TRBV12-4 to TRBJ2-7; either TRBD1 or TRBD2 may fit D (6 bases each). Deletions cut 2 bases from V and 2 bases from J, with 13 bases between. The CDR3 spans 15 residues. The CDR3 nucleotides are TGTGCCAGCAGTTTAAGGGGGGATCCAGCCTACGAGCAGTACTTC. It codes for CASSLRGDPAYEQYF.

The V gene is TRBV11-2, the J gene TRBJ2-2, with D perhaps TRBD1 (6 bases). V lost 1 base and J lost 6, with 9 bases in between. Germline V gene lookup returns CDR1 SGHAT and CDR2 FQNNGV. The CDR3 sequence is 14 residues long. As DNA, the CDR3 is TGTGCCAGCAGCTTAGTAAAGGGGGCCGGGGAGCTGTTTTTT. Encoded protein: CASSLVKGAGELFF. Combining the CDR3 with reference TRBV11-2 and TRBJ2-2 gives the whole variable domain EAGVAQSPRYKIIEKRQSVAFWCNPISGHATLYWYQQILGQGPKLLIQFQNNGVVDDSQLPKDRFSAERLKGVDSTLKIQPAKLEDSAVYLCASSLVKGAGELFFGEGSRLTVL.

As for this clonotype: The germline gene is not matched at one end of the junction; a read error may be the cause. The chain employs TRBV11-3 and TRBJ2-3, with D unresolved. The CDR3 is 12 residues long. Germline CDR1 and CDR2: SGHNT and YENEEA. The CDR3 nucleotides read TGTGCCAGCAGCATAGAAGGTTATACGCAGTATTTT. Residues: CASSIEGYTQYF.

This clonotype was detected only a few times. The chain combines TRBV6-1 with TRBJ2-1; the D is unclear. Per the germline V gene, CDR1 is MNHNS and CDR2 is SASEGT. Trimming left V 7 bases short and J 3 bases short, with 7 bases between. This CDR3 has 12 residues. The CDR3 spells CASMPIYNEQFF. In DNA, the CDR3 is TGTGCCAGCATGCCCATCTACAATGAGCAGTTCTTC.

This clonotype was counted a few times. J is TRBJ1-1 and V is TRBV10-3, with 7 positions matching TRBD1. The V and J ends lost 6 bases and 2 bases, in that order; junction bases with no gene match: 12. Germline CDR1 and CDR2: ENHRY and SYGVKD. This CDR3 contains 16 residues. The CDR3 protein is CAIRERGQEPNTEAFF. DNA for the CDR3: TGTGCCATCAGGGAGAGAGGACAGGAACCAAACACTGAAGCTTTCTTT.

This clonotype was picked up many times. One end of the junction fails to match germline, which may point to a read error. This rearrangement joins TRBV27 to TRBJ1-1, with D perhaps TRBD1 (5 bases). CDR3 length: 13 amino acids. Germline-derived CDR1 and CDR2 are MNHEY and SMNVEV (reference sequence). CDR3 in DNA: TGCGCCAGCAGCTCGACAGCGAACACTGAAGCTTTCTTT. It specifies CASSSTANTEAFF.

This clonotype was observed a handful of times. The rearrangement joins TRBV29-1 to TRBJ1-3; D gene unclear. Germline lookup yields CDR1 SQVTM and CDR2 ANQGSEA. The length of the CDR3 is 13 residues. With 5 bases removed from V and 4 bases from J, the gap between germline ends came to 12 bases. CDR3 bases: TGCAGCGTTCCGGCACCGATCGGAAACACCATATATTTT. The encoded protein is CSVPAPIGNTIYF.

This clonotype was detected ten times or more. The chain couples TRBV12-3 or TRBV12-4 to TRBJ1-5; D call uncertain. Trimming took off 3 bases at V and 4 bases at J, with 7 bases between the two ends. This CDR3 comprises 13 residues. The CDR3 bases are TGTGCCAGCAGTTTTGGTCCTAATCAGCCCCAGCATTTT. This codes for CASSFGPNQPQHF.

CDR3 sequence (DNA): TGCGCCAGCAGCCAAGACTCGGCCACAGCAAGCGGGAGCGGGAATGAGCAGTTCTTC. It is translated as CASSQDSATASGSGNEQFF. J is TRBJ2-1 and V is TRBV4-1, with 8 bases that match TRBD2. The CDR3 has 19 amino acids. The trim removed 0 bases at V and 7 bases at J, leaving 17 bases unmatched. The germline V gene has CDR1 MGHRA and CDR2 YSYEKL.

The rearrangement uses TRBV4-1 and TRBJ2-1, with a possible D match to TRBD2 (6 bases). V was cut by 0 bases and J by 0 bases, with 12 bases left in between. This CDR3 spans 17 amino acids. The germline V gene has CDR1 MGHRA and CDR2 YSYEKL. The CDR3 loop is CASSQDPGESSYNEQFF. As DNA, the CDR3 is TGCGCCAGCAGCCAAGATCCGGGGGAGAGCTCCTACAATGAGCAGTTCTTC.

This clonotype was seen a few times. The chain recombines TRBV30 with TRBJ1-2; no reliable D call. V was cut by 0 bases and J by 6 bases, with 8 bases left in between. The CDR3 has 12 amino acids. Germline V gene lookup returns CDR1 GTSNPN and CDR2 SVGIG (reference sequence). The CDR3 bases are TGTGCCTGGAGTGTACAGCTTAATGGCTACACCTTC. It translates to CAWSVQLNGYTF.

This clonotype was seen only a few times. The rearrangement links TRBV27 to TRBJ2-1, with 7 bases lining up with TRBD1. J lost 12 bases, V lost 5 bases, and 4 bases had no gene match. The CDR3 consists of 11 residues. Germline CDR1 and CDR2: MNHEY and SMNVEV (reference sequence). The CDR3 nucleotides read TGTGCCAGCAGTCAACAGGGGCGGCAGTTCTTC. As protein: CASSQQGRQFF.

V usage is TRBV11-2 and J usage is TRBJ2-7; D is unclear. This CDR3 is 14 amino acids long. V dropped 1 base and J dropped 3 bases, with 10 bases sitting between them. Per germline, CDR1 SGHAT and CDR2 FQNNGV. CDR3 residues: CASSLAGRLYEQYF. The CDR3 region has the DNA TGTGCCAGCAGCTTAGCAGGAAGACTCTACGAGCAGTACTTC.

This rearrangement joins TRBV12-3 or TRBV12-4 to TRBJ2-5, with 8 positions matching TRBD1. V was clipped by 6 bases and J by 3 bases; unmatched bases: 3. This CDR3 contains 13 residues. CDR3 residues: CASSLTGEETQYF. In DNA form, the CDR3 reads TGTGCCAGCAGCCTGACAGGGGAAGAGACCCAGTACTTC.

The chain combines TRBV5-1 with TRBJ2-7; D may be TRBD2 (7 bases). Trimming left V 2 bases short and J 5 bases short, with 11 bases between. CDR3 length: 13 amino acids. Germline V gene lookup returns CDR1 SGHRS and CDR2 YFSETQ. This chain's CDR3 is CASSLGGANEQYF. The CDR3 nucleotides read TGCGCCAGCAGCTTAGGGGGGGCCAACGAGCAGTACTTC.

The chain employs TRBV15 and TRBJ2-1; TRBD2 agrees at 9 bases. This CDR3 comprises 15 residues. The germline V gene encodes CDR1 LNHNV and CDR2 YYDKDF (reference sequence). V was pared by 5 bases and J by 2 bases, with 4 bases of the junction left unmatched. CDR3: CATSVSGGAYNEQFF. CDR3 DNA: TGTGCCACCAGCGTTAGCGGGGGAGCCTACAATGAGCAGTTCTTC.

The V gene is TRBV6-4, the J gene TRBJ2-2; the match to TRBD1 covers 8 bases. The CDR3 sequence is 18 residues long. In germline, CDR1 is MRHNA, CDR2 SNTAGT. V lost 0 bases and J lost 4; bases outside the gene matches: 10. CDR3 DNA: TGTGCCAGCAGTGACTCGACTTTGGCAGGGGGCTCCACCGGGGAGCTGTTTTTT. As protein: CASSDSTLAGGSTGELFF.

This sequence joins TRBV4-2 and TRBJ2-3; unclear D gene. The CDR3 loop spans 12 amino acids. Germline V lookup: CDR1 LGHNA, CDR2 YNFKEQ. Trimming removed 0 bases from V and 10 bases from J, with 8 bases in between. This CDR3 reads CASSQEERSQYF. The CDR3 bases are TGTGCCAGCAGCCAAGAAGAGAGGTCGCAGTATTTT.

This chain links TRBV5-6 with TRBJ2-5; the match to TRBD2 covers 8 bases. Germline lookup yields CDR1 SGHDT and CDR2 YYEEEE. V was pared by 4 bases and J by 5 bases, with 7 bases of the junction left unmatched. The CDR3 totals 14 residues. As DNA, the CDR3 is TGTGCCAGCAGCCCAGCGGGAGCCCTGGAGACCCAGTACTTC. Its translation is CASSPAGALETQYF.

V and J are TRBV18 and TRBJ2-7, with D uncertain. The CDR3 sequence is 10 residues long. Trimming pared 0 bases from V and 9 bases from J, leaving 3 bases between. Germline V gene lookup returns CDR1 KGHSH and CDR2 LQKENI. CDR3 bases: TGTGCCAGCTCACCACCGTGGCAGTACTTC. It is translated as CASSPPWQYF.

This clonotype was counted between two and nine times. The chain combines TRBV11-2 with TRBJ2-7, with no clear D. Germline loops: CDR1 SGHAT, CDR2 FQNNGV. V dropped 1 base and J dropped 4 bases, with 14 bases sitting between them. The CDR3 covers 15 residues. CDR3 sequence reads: CASSLGRDRKYEQYF. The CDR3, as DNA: TGTGCCAGCAGCTTAGGTAGGGATAGGAAGTACGAGCAGTACTTC.